A selection of T cell receptor beta chains follows, all from one sample in a study of CXCR3-negative and CXCR3-positive naive CD8 T cells. TCRdb re-called the 5' RACE reads; one entry per CDR3 protein, DNA not given. The table lists 150,000 to 170,000 distinct CDR3 sequences, with around 0.5% in the top ten. Sequencing was performed on naive CXCR3+ CD8+ T cells from blood. These receptors were collected from a human donor in good health. Some clones in this sample may be carry-over from other donors' samples. Each CDR3 is given with its conserved first and last residue. Each record gives: J gene, V gene, CDR3 protein.

>TRBJ2-4|TRBV4-1
CASSQEPPGSGMIQYF
>TRBJ1-1|TRBV6-5
CASRRGEVAKTEAFF
>TRBJ2-7|TRBV5-1
CASNTGQGLSSEQYF
>TRBJ2-7|TRBV29-1
CSARGGGDYYEQYF
>TRBJ2-7|TRBV14
CASSQGWEQYF
>TRBJ1-3|TRBV7-3
CASSLNPPGRLLGNTIYF
>TRBJ2-1|TRBV5-6
CASSLRLAGRSYEQFF
>TRBJ2-7|TRBV20-1
CSARGYRSALYEQYF
>TRBJ1-2|TRBV12-3/TRBV12-4
CASSPGSRYGYTF
>TRBJ2-1|TRBV7-8
CASSAADRGGEQFF
>TRBJ2-1|TRBV12-3/TRBV12-4
CASSLATGEQFF
>TRBJ1-2|TRBV4-2
CASSQGGGGSYGYTF
>TRBJ2-1|TRBV11-2
CASSSGDGYNEQFF
>TRBJ2-3|TRBV27
CASSLMGGDTQYF
>TRBJ1-3|TRBV5-1
CASSLGKSSGNTIYF
>TRBJ2-7|TRBV7-9
CASSFLPGQGYEQYF
>TRBJ2-7|TRBV7-9
CASSFTSWDRSSYEQYF
>TRBJ2-7|TRBV7-6
CASSPSPNFGSYEQYF
>TRBJ2-6|TRBV7-9
CASTYPPSRSGANVLTF
>TRBJ2-3|TRBV29-1
CSVLRSDTQYF
>TRBJ2-7|TRBV6-2/TRBV6-3
CASSIGTGNSYEQYF
>TRBJ2-7|TRBV7-2
CASSSEQEYEQYF
>TRBJ2-1|TRBV10-1
CASSGQEGEDEQFF
>TRBJ2-1|TRBV27
CASSSYLKDYGHEQFF
>TRBJ2-3|TRBV6-4
CASSDSTGGPDTQYF
>TRBJ2-7|TRBV27
CASSFPPWCGGAYEQYF
>TRBJ2-1|TRBV6-2/TRBV6-3
CASSTRPVAYNEQFF
>TRBJ2-3|TRBV13
CASSWTSRGADTQYF
>TRBJ2-1|TRBV27
CASRSGLKYNEQFF
>TRBJ1-1|TRBV5-8
CASSSTRGNTEAFF
>TRBJ1-2|TRBV14
CASSQARSGTPLFYTF
>TRBJ2-4|TRBV4-1
CASSQDGWGSFGKNIQYF
>TRBJ2-5|TRBV2
CASSDKTAQETQYF
>TRBJ2-7|TRBV3-1
CASSPVMGVEQYF
>TRBJ2-5|TRBV5-6
CASSPGAVTGRSETQYF
>TRBJ2-4|TRBV29-1
CSVLTGTEAYF
>TRBJ1-5|TRBV29-1
CSALTGVNQPQHF
>TRBJ1-1|TRBV15
CATSRRVNTEAFF
>TRBJ2-1|TRBV3-1
CASSPTVATSGREMNEQFF
>TRBJ2-7|TRBV5-6
CASSSRGLHYEQYF
>TRBJ1-5|TRBV7-9
CASSSSIQPQHF
>TRBJ2-2|TRBV6-5
CASSFRGGGTGELFF
>TRBJ2-2|TRBV10-3
CAISESQGLPNTGELFF
>TRBJ1-1|TRBV12-3/TRBV12-4
CASSVSGAGNTEAFF
>TRBJ1-5|TRBV12-3/TRBV12-4
CASSLPRTEKSNQPQHF
>TRBJ2-7|TRBV6-2/TRBV6-3
CASGRADEQYF